The TCR beta chain described here comes from a study of vaccination and CD4 T cells after COVID-19. Study-level information: Collection of post-vaccine samples followed dose two by a median about 72 days, spanning a range of 14 to 241.

The CDR3 loop spans 15 amino acids. Germline V gene data show CDR1 as SSHAT and CDR2 as FNYEAQ (reference sequence). Treatment meaning: roughly 10-day PBMC culture with coronavirus spike peptide pools or control peptides (ViraFEST assay). In the ViraFEST assay, peptide-pool expansion preceded TCR sequencing of expanded clonotypes. Upon completion of approximately ten days of culture, CD4+ T cells were isolated via negative selection. In its sample, this clonotype was seen a few times. The antigen remains undetermined. An end of the junction does not agree with germline; a read error may underlie this. Sequenced with the Oncomine TCR Beta short-read assay was DNA taken from cultured CD4+ T cells. Scientists extracted genomic DNA from CD4+ T cells grown in culture. MiXCR, run by TCRdb on the PCR reads, gives a single entry per CDR3 protein. Here the sample spans about 13,000 distinct CDR3 sequences, more than 45% being singletons.

The rearrangement links TRBV7-7 to TRBJ2-5; TRBD1 matches at 7 bases. This TCR came from a human donor who had recovered from COVID-19. Sequences were obtained from CD4+ T cells from blood, cultured in vitro. CDR3 loop: CASSLLPGGQETQYF. The CDR3 DNA follows: TGTGCTAGCAGCTTATTGCCAGGGGGACAAGAGACCCAGTACTTC.